This note documents a single TCR beta chain sequence. This clonotype was recorded only once. No antigen is known for it. Base-call qualities are not available, and no considerably larger clone is one nucleotide away. One read represents weak support. Libraries came from multiplex PCR. TCRdb shows the sequencer as Illumina HiSeq 4000. To build TCR beta libraries, CDR3 regions were amplified by Arm-PCR using iRepertoire HTBI primers. Before sequencing, the PCR products went through gel purification. In the authors' own workflow: Across samples, around 62 TRBV and 13 to 15 TRBJ segments were identified and used for gene usage analysis of CDR3 amino acid clonotypes. COPE and FqMerger were used to merge filtered high-quality paired reads into contigs. BLAST was used to align contigs to the IMGT TRBV, TRBD and TRBJ reference genes, and CDR3 was defined following IMGT. Clonotypes above 0.1% frequency were classified as highly expanded clones. Shannon entropy served as the measure of repertoire diversity, while the Gini coefficient captured V-J evenness. Public clonotypes were defined as clonotypes shared by more than one individual. TCRdb reanalyzed the raw reads on its own, using fastp at Q25 for trimming and MiXCR for clone calling, and kept in-frame beta chains. Entries that share a CDR3 protein sequence are merged under the most common genes and DNA. None of the V and J calls come from the authors' own analysis; TCRdb made them. This sample holds roughly 500,000 distinct CDR3 sequences; around 12% were observed only once. The biggest ten clones account for around 9.3% of the sample.

The data derive from a study of regulatory T cells in long-lasting Graves disease (TCRdb year 2021). Describing the broader study: Patients with newly diagnosed Graves' disease had been on antithyroid drugs for under 3 months. The study was registered as a clinical trial and conducted in China. Persistent Graves' disease patients were compared with newly diagnosed Graves' disease patients by peripheral blood TCR sequencing and RNA sequencing. A total of roughly 35 samples were covered by TCR sequencing, comprising around 13 persistent and 20 or so newly diagnosed Graves' disease patients.

What the research found in general, with its limitations: As a limitation, the authors acknowledged that the small sample size may reduce accuracy. More public clonotypes were shared among persistent patients (about 2,800) than among newly diagnosed patients (more than 950). Compared with newly diagnosed patients, patients with persistent Graves' disease had lower TCR Shannon entropy and fewer highly expanded clones, which suggests clonal expansion. Peripheral blood alone was examined, since thyroid tissue, which constituted the primary lesion, could not be accessed. Sequencing and analysis were restricted to the TCR beta chain. Preferential use of TRBV28, TRBJ1-2 and TRBJ2-5 was observed in persistent disease, whereas TRBV20-1 and TRBJ2-1 were favored in newly diagnosed disease.

The sample's time point label, decoded: newly diagnosed GD, antithyroid drugs for less than 3 months. For both TCR sequencing and RNA sequencing, RNA was extracted from PBMCs using TRIzol. Graves' disease was diagnosed according to American Thyroid Association guidelines. Patients were recruited from an endocrinology department in Xi'an, China. Each patient gave around 9 milliliters of peripheral blood, collected in an EDTA anticoagulant tube. Ficoll Paque Plus density gradient separation was used to isolate PBMCs, and no further T cell sorting was performed. An Agilent 2100 Bioanalyzer and agarose gel were used to assess RNA quality, and a NanoDrop 2000 was used to measure RNA concentration. V lost 4 bases and J lost 6 bases, and the count of bases not matched to a germline gene is 13. The CDR3 runs 17 amino acids, cysteine and phenylalanine included. The only DNA kept is the CDR3, 51 bases in frame from the first base. Reading the germline V gene (reference sequence) gives CDR1 MNHEY and CDR2 SMNVEV.

These data also formed part of another study, on T cells in Graves' hyperthyroidism and ophthalmopathy. The second source states: Stable Graves' hyperthyroidism was defined as no progression to ophthalmopathy during 18 months of follow-up. Hyperthyroidism patients were newly diagnosed, had a disease duration of under 2 months, and were aged 18 to 65 years. Any patient with an uncontrolled infection, another autoimmune disease, pregnancy or lactation was excluded. Diagnoses were established on the basis of clinical symptoms, serum thyroxine and TRAb, thyroid ultrasound, and orbital computed tomography. A first-round RT-PCR of the TCR CDR3 used the HTBI primer set with the Qiagen OneStep RT-PCR kit. Most expanded thyroid clonotypes (frequency above 0.001) were also found in blood, which suggests that blood repertoires may mirror thyroid immune responses. In cross-validation, a model built on a 13 V-J signature told ophthalmopathy apart from stable hyperthyroidism with less than 90% sensitivity and about 81% specificity, and in testing the same model reached 80%/75%. In validation, progression to ophthalmopathy was predicted by the model with 65% to 71% sensitivity and 72.22% specificity, a median of approximately 7.1 months before onset. To identify distinguishing TCR V-J signatures, a discovery cohort of some 99 patients was used, comprising roughly 45 with Graves' ophthalmopathy and approximately 58 with stable Graves' hyperthyroidism. Prospective prediction of ophthalmopathy was tested in an independent validation cohort of 18 hyperthyroidism patients and roughly 16 patients who later progressed to ophthalmopathy. The 95 to 100 discovery patients were divided at random into training and test sets in a 7:3 ratio. Thyroid tissue and blood T-cell repertoires from about 6 Graves' hyperthyroidism patients were also compared in the study. Following sampling, methimazole starting at 30 mg daily was given to hyperthyroidism patients, and high-dose intravenous methylprednisolone was given to ophthalmopathy patients. A second multiplex PCR round built the libraries, followed by size selection and purification. Libraries were sequenced paired-end with 100 bp reads on an Illumina HiSeq2000. Raw data were processed with SOAPnuke, discarding reads with adapters, uncalled bases, mean Phred below 15, or no exact constant-primer or identifier match. High-quality paired reads were merged with COPE v1.2.5, and unique nucleotide sequences were defined as clonotypes. Clonotypes were aligned to IMGT TRBV, TRBD and TRBJ reference segments using MiTCR v1.1. The analysis was restricted to V-J combinations with a frequency above 0.0001, which together covered approximately 99% of the repertoires. The TCS score was defined as the ratio of F50 (clonal expansion) to E x V (chaos), calculated using BLOSUM62-based TCRdist between CDR3 peptides within each V-J. Welch's t-statistics and random forest reduced around 510 V-J features to roughly 13, which were used in a naive Bayes classifier (R e1071). Sample size was not statistically predetermined, and investigators were not blinded to group allocation. TCR Vbeta CDR3 sequencing of around 130 peripheral blood samples (roughly 41 ophthalmopathy, about 74 hyperthyroidism and roughly 17 progressor patients) is reported in the paper.

The sequences come from peripheral blood mononuclear cells (PBMCs), collected at new diagnosis, from a patient treated with antithyroid drugs. The chain joins TRBV27 to TRBJ2-1, and 9 bases in between align with TRBD2. This clonotype was obtained from a woman in her twenties or thirties with Graves disease. Donor details come from another sample of the same person, matched by shared clones. The CDR3 region: CASSSYGRIAGANEQFF. The DNA is as follows: TGTGCCAGCAGTTCATACGGAAGAATAGCGGGAGCCAATGAGCAGTTCTTC.